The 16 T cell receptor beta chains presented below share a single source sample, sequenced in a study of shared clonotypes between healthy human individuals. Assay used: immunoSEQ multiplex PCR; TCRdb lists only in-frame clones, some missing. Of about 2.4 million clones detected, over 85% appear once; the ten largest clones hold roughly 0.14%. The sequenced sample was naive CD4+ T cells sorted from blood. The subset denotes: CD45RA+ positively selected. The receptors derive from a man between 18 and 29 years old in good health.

CDR3 DNA sequence: TGTGCCAGCAGCTTAGCAGGGGAGGGAAGTGACACCGGGGAGCTGTTTTTT. It specifies CASSLAGEGSDTGELFF. This chain connects TRBV7-6 to TRBJ2-2; TRBD2 aligns across 7 bases. V was pared by 0 bases and J by 3 bases, with 7 bases of the junction left unmatched. Per the germline V gene, CDR1 is SGHVS and CDR2 is FNYEAQ. The CDR3 is 17 amino acids.

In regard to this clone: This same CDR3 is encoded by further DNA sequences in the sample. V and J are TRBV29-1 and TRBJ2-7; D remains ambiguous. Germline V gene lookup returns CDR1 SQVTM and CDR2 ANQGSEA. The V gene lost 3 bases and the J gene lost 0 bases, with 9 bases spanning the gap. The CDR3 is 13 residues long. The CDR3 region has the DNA TGCAGCGTTGAGGAGTGGGGCTCCTACGAGCAGTACTTC. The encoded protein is CSVEEWGSYEQYF.

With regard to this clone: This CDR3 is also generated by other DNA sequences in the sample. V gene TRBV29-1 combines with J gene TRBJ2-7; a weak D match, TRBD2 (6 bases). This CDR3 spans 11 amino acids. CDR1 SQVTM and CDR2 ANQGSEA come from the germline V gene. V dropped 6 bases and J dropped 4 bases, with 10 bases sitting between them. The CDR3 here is CSVHRGYEQYF. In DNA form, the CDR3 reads TGCAGCGTCCACCGGGGGTACGAGCAGTACTTC.

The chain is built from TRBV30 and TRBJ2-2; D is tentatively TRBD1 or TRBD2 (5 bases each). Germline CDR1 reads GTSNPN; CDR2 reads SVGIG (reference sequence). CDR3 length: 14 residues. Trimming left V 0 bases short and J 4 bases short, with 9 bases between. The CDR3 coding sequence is TGTGCCTGGAGTGTTAAGGGGACCACCGGGGAGCTGTTTTTT. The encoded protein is CAWSVKGTTGELFF.

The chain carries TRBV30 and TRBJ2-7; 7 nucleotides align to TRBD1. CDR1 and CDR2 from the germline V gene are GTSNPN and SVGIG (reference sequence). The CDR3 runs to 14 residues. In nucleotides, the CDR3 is TGTGCTTCTAGTGGGGCGACAGGGACCCACGAGCAGTACTTC. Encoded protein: CASSGATGTHEQYF.

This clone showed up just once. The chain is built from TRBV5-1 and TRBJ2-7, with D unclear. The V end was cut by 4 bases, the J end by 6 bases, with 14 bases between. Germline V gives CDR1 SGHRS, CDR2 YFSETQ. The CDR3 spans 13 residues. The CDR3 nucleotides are TGCGCCAGCAGCAGTTCCGGCGTTTTCGAGCAGTACTTC. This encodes CASSSSGVFEQYF.

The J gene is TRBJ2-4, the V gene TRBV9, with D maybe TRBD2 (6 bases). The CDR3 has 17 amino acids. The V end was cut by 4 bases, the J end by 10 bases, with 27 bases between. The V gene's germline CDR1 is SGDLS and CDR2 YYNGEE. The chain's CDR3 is CASSTGRGTGDFGIQYF. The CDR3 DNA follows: TGTGCCAGCAGCACCGGACGGGGGACTGGGGACTTCGGGATTCAGTACTTC.

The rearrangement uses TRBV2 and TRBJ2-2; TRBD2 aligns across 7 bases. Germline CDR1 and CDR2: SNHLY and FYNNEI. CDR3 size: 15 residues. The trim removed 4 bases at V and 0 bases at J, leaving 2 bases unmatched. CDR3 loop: CASSGGGANTGELFF. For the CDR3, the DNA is TGTGCCAGCAGTGGCGGGGGTGCGAACACCGGGGAGCTGTTTTTT.

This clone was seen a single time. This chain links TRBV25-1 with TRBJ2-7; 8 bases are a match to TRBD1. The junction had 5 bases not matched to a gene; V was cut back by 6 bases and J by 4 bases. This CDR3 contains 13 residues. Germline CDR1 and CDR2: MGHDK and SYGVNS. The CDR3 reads CASSRQGRYEQYF. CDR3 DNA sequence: TGTGCCAGCAGCCGACAGGGGAGGTACGAGCAGTACTTC.

As DNA, the CDR3 is TGTGCCTGGACGTTGGCGGGGAACACAGATACGCAGTATTTT. Its protein product is CAWTLAGNTDTQYF. This sequence joins TRBV30 and TRBJ2-3, with D possibly being TRBD2 (6 bases). Looked up from germline, CDR1 is GTSNPN and CDR2 is SVGIG (reference sequence). V lost 4 bases to trimming and J lost 2 bases, with 13 bases between them. The CDR3 length is 14 residues.

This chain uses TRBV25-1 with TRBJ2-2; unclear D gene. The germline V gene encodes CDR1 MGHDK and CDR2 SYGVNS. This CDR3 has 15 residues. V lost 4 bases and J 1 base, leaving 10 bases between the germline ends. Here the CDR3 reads CASSASRKNTGELFF. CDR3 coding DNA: TGTGCCAGCAGTGCCTCCCGGAAGAACACCGGGGAGCTGTTTTTT.

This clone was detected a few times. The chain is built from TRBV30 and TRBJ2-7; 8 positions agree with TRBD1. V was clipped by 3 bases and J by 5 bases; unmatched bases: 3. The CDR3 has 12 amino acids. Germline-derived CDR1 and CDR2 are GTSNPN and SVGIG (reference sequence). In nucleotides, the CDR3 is TGTGCCTGGAGACGGACAGGGCACGAGCAGTACTTC. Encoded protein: CAWRRTGHEQYF.

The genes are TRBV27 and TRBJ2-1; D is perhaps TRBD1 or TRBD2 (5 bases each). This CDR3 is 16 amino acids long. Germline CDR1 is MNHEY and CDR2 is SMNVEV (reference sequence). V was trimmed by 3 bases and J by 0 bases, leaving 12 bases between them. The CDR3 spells CASSFGAASSYNEQFF. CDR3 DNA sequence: TGTGCCAGCAGTTTCGGGGCAGCGAGCTCCTACAATGAGCAGTTCTTC.

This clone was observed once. The CDR3 DNA reads TGTGCCAGCAGCGAGGTAGCGGCCACCACCGGGGAGCTGTTTTTT. Protein product: CASSEVAATTGELFF. The chain is built from TRBV9 and TRBJ2-2; a possible D gene is TRBD2 (6 bases). From germline, CDR1 is SGDLS and CDR2 YYNGEE. The CDR3 covers 15 residues. Trimming removed 3 bases from V and 4 bases from J, with 13 bases in between.

The CDR3 DNA sequence: TGTGCCAGCTCACCACAACAGGGGTTAAAGAACACCGGGGAGCTGTTTTTT. It encodes CASSPQQGLKNTGELFF. The V gene is TRBV18, the J gene TRBJ2-2, with 7 bases identical to TRBD1. The length of the CDR3 is 17 residues. J lost 1 base, V lost 1 base, and 6 bases had no gene match. The V gene's germline CDR1 is KGHSH and CDR2 LQKENI.

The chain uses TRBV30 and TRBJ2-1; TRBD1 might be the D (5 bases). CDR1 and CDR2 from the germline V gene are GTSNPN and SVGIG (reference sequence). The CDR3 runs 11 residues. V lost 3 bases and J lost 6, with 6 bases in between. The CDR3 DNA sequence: TGTGCCTGGAGGGGGCGCAATGAGCAGTTCTTC. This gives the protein CAWRGRNEQFF.